Shown below are 17 T cell receptor beta chains from a single sample sequenced in a study of cytomegalovirus exposure and HLA in healthy donors. 13 Jbeta primers and 60 Vbeta primers were used for the PCR. Produced via immunoSEQ multiplex PCR; TCRdb's table is partial and in-frame only. The repertoire holds some 140,000 clones, more than 70% seen once, with more than 0.9% in the top ten. The sequenced sample consisted of PBMCs. These receptors all stem from a male donor in good health and CMV-seropositive.

The rearrangement joins TRBV11-3 to TRBJ1-1; D gene unclear. The length of the CDR3 is 13 residues. Germline CDR1 and CDR2: SGHNT and YENEEA. Trimming removed 1 base from V and 4 bases from J, with 7 bases in between. The CDR3 DNA sequence: TGTGCCAGCAGCTTAGTCTTCGGCACTGAAGCTTTCTTT. Its translation is CASSLVFGTEAFF.

V and J are TRBV2 and TRBJ2-3, with 13 bases fitting TRBD2. CDR3 length: 17 residues. V gave up 6 bases and J gave up 1 base; unmatched junction bases: 7. The V gene's germline CDR1 is SNHLY and CDR2 FYNNEI. The CDR3 nucleotides are TGTGCCAGCAGGCCGGGACTAGCGGGATCGGGCACAGATACGCAGTATTTT. Its translation: CASRPGLAGSGTDTQYF.

This clone was seen a few times. As DNA, the CDR3 is TGTGCCAGCAGCTTAGCTACGGGTTTCGTGGAGACCCAGTACTTC. It yields the protein CASSLATGFVETQYF. The J gene is TRBJ2-5, the V gene TRBV7-8; D uncertain. V was clipped by 0 bases and J by 5 bases, with 13 bases between them. The germline CDR1 and CDR2 sequences are SGHVS and FQNEAQ. The CDR3 loop spans 15 amino acids.

There are a few counts of this clone. The chain is built from TRBV4-1 and TRBJ2-1, with 9 bases identical to TRBD2. The CDR3 spans 14 residues. J lost 6 bases, V lost 6 bases, and 6 bases had no gene match. Germline CDR1 and CDR2: MGHRA and YSYEKL. CDR3: CASRAAGGGNEQFF. CDR3 DNA sequence: TGCGCCAGCAGGGCAGCGGGAGGAGGCAATGAGCAGTTCTTC.

The J gene is TRBJ2-7, the V gene TRBV30, with D unresolved. Per germline, CDR1 GTSNPN and CDR2 SVGIG (reference sequence). Trimming left V 3 bases short and J 1 base short, with 7 bases between. This CDR3 spans 12 amino acids. In DNA form, the CDR3 reads TGTGCCTGGAGGCTCAGTTCCTACGAGCAGTACTTC. This encodes CAWRLSSYEQYF.

This chain uses TRBV11-3 with TRBJ1-1; 7 nucleotides align to TRBD1. V was pared by 5 bases and J by 0 bases, with 0 bases of the junction left unmatched. Germline lookup yields CDR1 SGHNT and CDR2 YENEEA. There are 13 residues in the CDR3. CDR3 sequence (DNA): TGTGCCAGCAGCACAGGGGTGAACACTGAAGCTTTCTTT. Translated: CASSTGVNTEAFF.

V gene TRBV7-2 combines with J gene TRBJ1-1; TRBD1 agrees at 12 bases. Germline lookup yields CDR1 SGHTA and CDR2 FQGNSA. The CDR3 runs to 15 residues. Trimming removed 5 bases from V and 6 bases from J; junction bases left unmatched: 7. The CDR3 is CASSARDRGRAEAFF. The DNA of the CDR3 is TGTGCCAGCAGCGCCCGGGACAGGGGGCGGGCTGAAGCTTTCTTT.

The V call is TRBV7-9, the J call TRBJ1-3; D unclear. The CDR3 loop spans 13 amino acids. Germline values: CDR1 SEHNR, CDR2 FQNEAQ (reference sequence). The V end lost 4 bases, the J end lost 4 bases, and 8 bases lay between the germline ends. The CDR3 DNA follows: TGTGCCAGCAGCTCGGGTGGCGGAAACACCATATATTTT. It codes for CASSSGGGNTIYF. Using reference TRBV7-9 and TRBJ1-3 for the parts outside the CDR3, the full variable domain is DTGVSQNPRHKITKRGQNVTFRCDPISEHNRLYWYRQTLGQGPEFLTYFQNEAQLEKSRLLSDRFSAERPKGSFSTLEIQRTEQGDSAMYLCASSSGGGNTIYFGEGSWLTVV.

The chain combines TRBV19 with TRBJ1-5; 8 bases match TRBD1. There are 14 residues in the CDR3. The junction had 7 bases not matched to a gene; V was cut back by 5 bases and J by 7 bases. Germline V lookup: CDR1 LNHDA, CDR2 SQIVND (reference sequence). The CDR3 protein is CASSYDRGRQPQHF. CDR3 nucleotide sequence: TGTGCCAGTAGTTACGACAGGGGTAGGCAGCCCCAGCATTTT.

CDR3 coding DNA: TGTGCCAGCAGCTTTAGACCACAGGGGTTTCGGGAAAAACTGTTTTTT. This translates into CASSFRPQGFREKLFF. V is TRBV13 and J is TRBJ1-4, with 7 bases lining up with TRBD1. V was clipped by 3 bases and J by 8 bases; unmatched bases: 12. The CDR3 length is 16 residues. Germline-derived CDR1 and CDR2 are PRHDT and FYEKMQ (reference sequence).

The chain is built from TRBV6-1 and TRBJ2-5; 7 bases match TRBD1. Looked up from germline, CDR1 is MNHNS and CDR2 is SASEGT. J was trimmed by 4 bases and V by 8 bases; bases with no gene match: 7. This CDR3 contains 13 residues. The CDR3 loop reads CASSVTGAETQYF. CDR3 DNA sequence: TGTGCCAGCTCGGTTACAGGGGCAGAGACCCAGTACTTC.

V usage is TRBV5-6 and J usage is TRBJ2-7, with D possibly being TRBD1 (5 bases). The CDR3 covers 15 residues. Deletions cut 4 bases from V and 2 bases from J, with 16 bases between. Germline assignment: CDR1 SGHDT and CDR2 YYEEEE. The CDR3 DNA is TGTGCCAGCAGCGATTCTACAGGTAGGCCCTACGAGCAGTACTTC. This sequence encodes CASSDSTGRPYEQYF. Using reference TRBV5-6 and TRBJ2-7 for the parts outside the CDR3, the full variable domain is DAGVTQSPTHLIKTRGQQVTLRCSPKSGHDTVSWYQQALGQGPQFIFQYYEEEERQRGNFPDRFSGHQFPNYSSELNVNALLLGDSALYLCASSDSTGRPYEQYFGPGTRLTVT.

The chain employs TRBV5-1 and TRBJ2-7; 7 bases are a match to TRBD1. Germline-derived CDR1 and CDR2 are SGHRS and YFSETQ. The V and J ends lost 3 bases and 1 base, in that order; junction bases with no gene match: 1. The length of the CDR3 is 13 residues. CDR3 region: CASSWGQSYEQYF. The CDR3 DNA is TGCGCCAGCAGCTGGGGACAGTCCTACGAGCAGTACTTC.

The chain couples TRBV7-8 to TRBJ1-5; D is perhaps TRBD1 (5 bases). Trimming stripped 5 bases from V and 7 bases from J, with 12 bases between. Germline assignment: CDR1 SGHVS and CDR2 FQNEAQ. This CDR3 contains 13 residues. The CDR3 DNA follows: TGTGCCAGCAGCGACTTAGGGGAACAGCCCCAGCATTTT. This gives the protein CASSDLGEQPQHF.

This CDR3 reads CASSVGVRGNLQETQYF. The CDR3 DNA follows: TGTGCCAGCAGCGTAGGGGTTCGGGGGAACCTCCAAGAGACCCAGTACTTC. The chain joins TRBV9 to TRBJ2-5, with TRBD2 as a possible D gene (6 bases). V was cut by 0 bases and J by 1 base, with 16 bases left in between. Germline CDR1 is SGDLS and CDR2 is YYNGEE. CDR3 size: 17 residues.

The chain has TRBV9 and TRBJ2-7, with D possibly being TRBD1 (6 bases). Trimming took 3 bases from V and 4 from J, leaving 8 bases between them. Germline CDR1 SGDLS, CDR2 YYNGEE. The CDR3 consists of 12 residues. This chain's CDR3 is CASSAQGYEQYF. CDR3 coding DNA: TGTGCCAGCAGCGCACAGGGTTACGAGCAGTACTTC.

The chain links TRBV30 to TRBJ1-1; D remains unclear. Trimming shortened V by 2 bases and J by 0 bases, and 10 bases separated the two germline ends. CDR3 length: 14 residues. Germline values: CDR1 GTSNPN, CDR2 SVGIG (reference sequence). CDR3 sequence: CAWSLTRMNTEAFF. In DNA form, the CDR3 reads TGTGCCTGGAGTTTAACCAGAATGAACACTGAAGCTTTCTTT.